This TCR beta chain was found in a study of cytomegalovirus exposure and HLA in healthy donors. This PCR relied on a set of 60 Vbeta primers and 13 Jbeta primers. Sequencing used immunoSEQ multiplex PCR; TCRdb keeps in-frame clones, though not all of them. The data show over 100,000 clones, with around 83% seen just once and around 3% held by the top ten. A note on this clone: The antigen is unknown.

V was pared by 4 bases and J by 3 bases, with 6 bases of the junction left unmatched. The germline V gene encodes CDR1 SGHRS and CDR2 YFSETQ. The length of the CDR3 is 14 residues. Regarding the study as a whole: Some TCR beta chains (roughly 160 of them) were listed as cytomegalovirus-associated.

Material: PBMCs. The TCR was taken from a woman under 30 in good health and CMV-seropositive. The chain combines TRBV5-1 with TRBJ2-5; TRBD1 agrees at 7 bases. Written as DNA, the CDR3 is TGCGCCAGCAGCGGGACGACAGGGAAAGAGACCCAGTACTTC. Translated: CASSGTTGKETQYF.